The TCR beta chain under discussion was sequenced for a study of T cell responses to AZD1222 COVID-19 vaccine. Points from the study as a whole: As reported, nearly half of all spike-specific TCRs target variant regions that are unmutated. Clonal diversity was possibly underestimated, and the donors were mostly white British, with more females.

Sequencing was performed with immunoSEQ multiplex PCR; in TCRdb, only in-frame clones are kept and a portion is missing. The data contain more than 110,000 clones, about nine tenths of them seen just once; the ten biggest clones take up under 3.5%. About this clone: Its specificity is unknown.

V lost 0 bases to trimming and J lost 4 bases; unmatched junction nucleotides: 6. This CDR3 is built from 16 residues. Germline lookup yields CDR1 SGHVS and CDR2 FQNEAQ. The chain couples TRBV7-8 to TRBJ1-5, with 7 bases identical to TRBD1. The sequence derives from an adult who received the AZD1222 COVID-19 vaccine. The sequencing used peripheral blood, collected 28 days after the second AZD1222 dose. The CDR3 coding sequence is TGTGCCAGCAGCTTAGCGGAAGGGGGCACAAATCAGCCCCAGCATTTT. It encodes CASSLAEGGTNQPQHF.